The present entry profiles one T cell receptor beta chain with its context. Its antigen remains unknown. Each TCR beta cDNA library carried unique molecular identifiers. Once about 0.95 to 10 million T cells were used, hundreds of thousands of cDNA molecules resulted. A single record per CDR3 protein comes from TCRdb applying MiXCR to the PCR reads. The sample records approximately 460,000 distinct CDR3 sequences, roughly 46% being singletons. The sample originates from a study of post-analysis software for immune sequencing data. The overall study: Relapsing-remitting, secondary progressive and progressive-relapsing forms made up the multiple sclerosis disease courses.

CDR1 is LNHDA and CDR2 is SQIVND in the germline V gene (reference sequence). The CDR3 sequence is 15 residues long. Unmatched junction bases numbered 9, after V lost 3 bases and J lost 5 bases. Study conclusions and caveats: Batch-matched samples strongly co-clustered by F measure. In patients, about five TRBV segments were more frequent than in controls, with TRBV5-6, TRBV5-1 and TRBV20-1 among them. People with multiple sclerosis had a significantly lower normalized Chao1 diversity than controls did.

Sample: blood. This sequence originates from a girl aged 10-17 years with multiple sclerosis. The chain recombines TRBV19 with TRBJ1-1; 7 nucleotides agree with TRBD1. The CDR3 region is CASSIQGGKRTEAFF. Here the CDR3 DNA reads TGTGCCAGTAGTATTCAGGGGGGTAAGCGGACTGAAGCTTTCTTT.